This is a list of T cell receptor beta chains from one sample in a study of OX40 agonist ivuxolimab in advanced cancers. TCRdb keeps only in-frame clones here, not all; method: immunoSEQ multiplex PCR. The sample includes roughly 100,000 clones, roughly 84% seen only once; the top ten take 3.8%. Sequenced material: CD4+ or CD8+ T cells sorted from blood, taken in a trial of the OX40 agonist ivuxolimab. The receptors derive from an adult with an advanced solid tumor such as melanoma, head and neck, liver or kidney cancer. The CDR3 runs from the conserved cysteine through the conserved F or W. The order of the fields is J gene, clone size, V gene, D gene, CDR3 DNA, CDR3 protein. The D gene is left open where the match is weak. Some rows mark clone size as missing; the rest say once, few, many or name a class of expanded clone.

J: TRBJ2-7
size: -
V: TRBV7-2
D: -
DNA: TGTGCCAGCAGCTTAAATCCAGGGCTTAGCGAGCAGTACTTC
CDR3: CASSLNPGLSEQYF

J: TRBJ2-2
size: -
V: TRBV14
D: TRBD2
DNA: TGTGCCAGCAGCCAATCGGGGGAGGTTCTAGCGGGAGAGACCGGGGAGCTGTTTTTT
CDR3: CASSQSGEVLAGETGELFF

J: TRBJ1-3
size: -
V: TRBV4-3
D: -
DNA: TGCGCCAGCAGCCAAGATCTTCCACCTACCTACGGGGACTCTGGAAACACCATATATTTT
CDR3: CASSQDLPPTYGDSGNTIYF

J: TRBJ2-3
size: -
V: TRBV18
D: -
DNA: TGTGCCAGCTCACCACTCTCGCGACGGGAGGGGGCCACAGATACGCAGTATTTT
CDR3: CASSPLSRREGATDTQYF

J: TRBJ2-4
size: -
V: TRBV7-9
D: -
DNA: TGTGCCAGCAGCTTACCGCTCGGGCGTCTCCCCGCTGCCAAAAACATTCAGTACTTC
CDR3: CASSLPLGRLPAAKNIQYF

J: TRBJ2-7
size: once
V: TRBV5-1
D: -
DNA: TGCGCCAGCAGCCCACACAGGGACTCCTACGAGCAGTACTTC
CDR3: CASSPHRDSYEQYF

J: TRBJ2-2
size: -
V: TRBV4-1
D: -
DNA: TGCGCCAGCAGCCAACCTGTGACCGGGGAGCTGTTTTTT
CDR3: CASSQPVTGELFF

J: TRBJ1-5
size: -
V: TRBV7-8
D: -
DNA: TGTGCCAGCAGCTTAGGCCAGTGGTACAGCTCCAATCAGCCCCAGCATTTT
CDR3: CASSLGQWYSSNQPQHF

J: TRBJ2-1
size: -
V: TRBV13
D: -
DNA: TGTGCCAGCAGCCTCCGGATTGGCGACAATGAGCAGTTCTTC
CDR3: CASSLRIGDNEQFF

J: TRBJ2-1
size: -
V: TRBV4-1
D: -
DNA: TGCGCCAGCAGCCAAGAACCAGCGTCTGAGCAGTTCTTC
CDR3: CASSQEPASEQFF

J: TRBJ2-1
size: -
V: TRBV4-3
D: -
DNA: TGCGCCAGCAGCCAAGATAGGGCTAGTGGCAATGAGCAGTTCTTC
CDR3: CASSQDRASGNEQFF

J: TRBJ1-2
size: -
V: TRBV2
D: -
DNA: TGTGCCAGCAGTGAGGACAGCCAAGCTAACTATGGCTACACCTTC
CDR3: CASSEDSQANYGYTF

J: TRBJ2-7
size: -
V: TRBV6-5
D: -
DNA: TGTGCCAGCAGAGCCGGGACTCAGAGCTCCTACGAGCAGTACTTC
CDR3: CASRAGTQSSYEQYF

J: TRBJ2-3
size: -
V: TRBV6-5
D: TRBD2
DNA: TGTGCCAGCAGTTACTCCCTAGCGGGAGTAGCAGATACGCAGTATTTT
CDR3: CASSYSLAGVADTQYF

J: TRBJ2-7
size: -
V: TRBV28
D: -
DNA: TGTGCCAGCAGTTTGGGGGGGCCTACCTACGAGCAGTACTTC
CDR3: CASSLGGPTYEQYF

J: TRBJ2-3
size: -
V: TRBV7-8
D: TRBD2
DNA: TGTGCCAGCAGCTTAGCGAGGACTAGCGGGTCTAGCACAGATACGCAGTATTTT
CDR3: CASSLARTSGSSTDTQYF

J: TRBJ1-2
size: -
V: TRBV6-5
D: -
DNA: TGTGCCAGCAGTTCCCCGGGGCATGGCTACACCTTC
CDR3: CASSSPGHGYTF

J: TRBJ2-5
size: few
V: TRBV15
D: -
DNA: TGTGCCACCAGCAGAGATCGGATCGCCGATGGGACCCAGTACTTC
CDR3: CATSRDRIADGTQYF

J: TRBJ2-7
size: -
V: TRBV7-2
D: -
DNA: TGTGCCAGCAGCGTCACAGTCGGCGGTAAATACGAGCAGTACTTC
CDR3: CASSVTVGGKYEQYF

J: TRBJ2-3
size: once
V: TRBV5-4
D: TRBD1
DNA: TGTGCCAGCAGCCCGACAGGGTATGGCACAGATACGCAGTATTTT
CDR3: CASSPTGYGTDTQYF

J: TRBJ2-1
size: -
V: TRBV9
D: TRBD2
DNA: TGTGCCAGCAGCGGGGTAGCGGGACTCTCCTACAATGAGCAGTTCTTC
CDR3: CASSGVAGLSYNEQFF

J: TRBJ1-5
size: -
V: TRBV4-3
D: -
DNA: TGCGCCAGCAGCCAAGAAGTTATGGGCAGCAATCAGCCCCAGCATTTT
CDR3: CASSQEVMGSNQPQHF

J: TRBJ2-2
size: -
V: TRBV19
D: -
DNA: TGTGCCTCCAAGGGGGACACCGGGGAGCTGTTTTTT
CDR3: CASKGDTGELFF

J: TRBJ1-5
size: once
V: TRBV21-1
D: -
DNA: TGTGCCAGCAGCAAAAGTAGGGGGGATCAGCCCCAGCATTTT
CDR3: CASSKSRGDQPQHF

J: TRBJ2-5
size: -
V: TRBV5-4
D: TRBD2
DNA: TGTGCCAGCAGCTTGGAGGCGGGGGGAAGTGTGGAGACCCAGTACTTC
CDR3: CASSLEAGGSVETQYF

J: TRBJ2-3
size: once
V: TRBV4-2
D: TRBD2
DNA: TGTGCCAGCAGTCACAACGAGGGACTAGAAGATACGCAGTATTTT
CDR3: CASSHNEGLEDTQYF

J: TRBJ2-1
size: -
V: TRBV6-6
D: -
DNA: TGTGCCACCTACCGGGGAGTATCAAATGAGCAGTTCTTC
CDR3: CATYRGVSNEQFF

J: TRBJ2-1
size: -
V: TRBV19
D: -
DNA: TGTGCCAGTAGTTTCCGAATCCGGGAGATAGCCTACAATGAGCAGTTCTTC
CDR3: CASSFRIREIAYNEQFF

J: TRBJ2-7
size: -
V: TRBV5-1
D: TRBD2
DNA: TGCGCCAGCAGCGTCAGGGAGGGGACTGGGGGTACCTACGAGCAGTACTTC
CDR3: CASSVREGTGGTYEQYF

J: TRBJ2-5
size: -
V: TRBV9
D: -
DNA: TGTGCCAGCAGCTATCGAGCAACAGGGAACCAAGAGACCCAGTACTTC
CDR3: CASSYRATGNQETQYF

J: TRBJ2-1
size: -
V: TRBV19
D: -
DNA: TGTGCCAGTAGTACGCCCCGGGACGGAAGACATGAGCAGTTCTTC
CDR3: CASSTPRDGRHEQFF

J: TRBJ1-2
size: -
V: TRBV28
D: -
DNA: TGTGCCAGCAGTTTCGGGTCGGTTGGCTACACCTTC
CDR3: CASSFGSVGYTF

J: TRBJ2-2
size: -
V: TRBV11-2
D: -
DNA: TGTGCCAGCAGCTTAGATTGGGTCGGGGAGCTGTTTTTT
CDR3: CASSLDWVGELFF

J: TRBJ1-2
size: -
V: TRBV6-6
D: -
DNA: TGTGCCACTGATGGCTACACCTTC
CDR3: CATDGYTF

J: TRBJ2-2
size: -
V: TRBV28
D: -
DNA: TGTGCCAGCAGTTTATTCTGGCGGGACAGGAACACCGGGGAGCTGTTTTTT
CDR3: CASSLFWRDRNTGELFF

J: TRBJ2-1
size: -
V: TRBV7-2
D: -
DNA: TGTGCCAGCAGCTTAGCGGGAGCGCTGTACAATGAGCAGTTCTTC
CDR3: CASSLAGALYNEQFF

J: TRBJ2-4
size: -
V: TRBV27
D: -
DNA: TGTGCCAGCAGTCCGTCAAATCTGGGAAACATTCAGTACTTC
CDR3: CASSPSNLGNIQYF

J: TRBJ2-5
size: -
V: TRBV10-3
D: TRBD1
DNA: TGTGCCATAGGACAGGGCGACGAGACCCAGTACTTC
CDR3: CAIGQGDETQYF

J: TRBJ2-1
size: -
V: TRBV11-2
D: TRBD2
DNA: TGTGCCAGCAGCTCGGGACTAGCGGGTGTATACAATGAGCAGTTCTTC
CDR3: CASSSGLAGVYNEQFF

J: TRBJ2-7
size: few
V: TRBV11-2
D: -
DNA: TGTGCCAGCAGCTCCCCCATGGATTACGAGCAGTACTTC
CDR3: CASSSPMDYEQYF

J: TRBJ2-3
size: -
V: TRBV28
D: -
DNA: TGTGCCAGCAGTTTAGGATTAGCGGACCCCACAGATACGCAGTATTTT
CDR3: CASSLGLADPTDTQYF